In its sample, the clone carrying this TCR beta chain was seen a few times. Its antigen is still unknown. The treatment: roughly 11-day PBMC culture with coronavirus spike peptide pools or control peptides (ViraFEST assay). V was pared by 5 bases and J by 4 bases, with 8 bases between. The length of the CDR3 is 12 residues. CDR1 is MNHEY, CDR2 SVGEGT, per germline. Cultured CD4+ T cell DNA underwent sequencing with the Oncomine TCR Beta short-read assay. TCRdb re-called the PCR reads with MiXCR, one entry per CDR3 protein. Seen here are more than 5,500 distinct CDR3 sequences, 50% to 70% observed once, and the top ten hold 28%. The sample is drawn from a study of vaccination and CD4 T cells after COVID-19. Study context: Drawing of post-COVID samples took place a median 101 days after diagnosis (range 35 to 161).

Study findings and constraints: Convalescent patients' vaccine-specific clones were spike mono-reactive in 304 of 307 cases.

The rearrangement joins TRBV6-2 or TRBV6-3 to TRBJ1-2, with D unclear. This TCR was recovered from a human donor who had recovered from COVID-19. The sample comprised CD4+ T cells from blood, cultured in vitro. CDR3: CASSGSFYGYTF. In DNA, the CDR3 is TGTGCCAGCAGTGGCAGCTTCTATGGCTACACCTTC.